A selection of T cell receptor beta chains follows, all from one sample in a study of cytomegalovirus exposure and HLA in healthy donors. The table came from immunoSEQ multiplex PCR; TCRdb's copy has only in-frame clones and leaves some out. This sample has approximately 150,000 clones, with 80% found just once. Sequencing used PBMCs. These receptors originate from a woman aged 25 to 39 in good health and CMV-seronegative. Both conserved end residues are part of each CDR3. A D gene is named only where the DNA matches it firmly. The size field is filled for only some rows; it gives once, few, many or a size class.

abundance,d_gene,j_gene,v_gene,CDR3nt,CDR3aa
-,TRBD1,TRBJ2-7,TRBV7-9,TGTGCCAGCAGCCAACTTTACGGGGACAGGGCCAACGAGCAGTACTTC,CASSQLYGDRANEQYF
few,TRBD2,TRBJ2-1,TRBV7-3,TGTGCCAGCAGCTTCAGGCACCCGGGACTAGCGGGAGGGTTCTCGATCTTC,CASSFRHPGLAGGFSIF
-,TRBD1,TRBJ2-7,TRBV15,TGTGCCACCAGCAGAGATCAGAGACAGGGGGCTTACGAGCAGTACTTC,CATSRDQRQGAYEQYF
-,-,TRBJ1-5,TRBV15,TGTGCCACCAGCAGACGTCTTCTTATTAATCAGCCCCAGCATTTT,CATSRRLLINQPQHF
-,-,TRBJ1-6,TRBV9,TGTGCCAGCACCCGACAGGCCCCTTCACCCCTCCACTTT,CASTRQAPSPLHF
-,TRBD1,TRBJ2-7,TRBV28,TGTGCCAGCATTTCGGTGGACAGGGACCACGAGCAGTACTTC,CASISVDRDHEQYF
-,-,TRBJ2-7,TRBV7-3,TGTGCCAGCAGCTCCGACTCCTTTGGGCAGTACTTC,CASSSDSFGQYF
-,TRBD1,TRBJ2-6,TRBV19,TGTGCCAGCCTCAGGGGGCTCGGGGCCAACGTCCTGACTTTC,CASLRGLGANVLTF
-,TRBD2,TRBJ2-5,TRBV7-2,TGTGCCAGCAGCTTAATCCGACTAGCCGAAGAGACCCAGTACTTC,CASSLIRLAEETQYF
few,-,TRBJ2-7,TRBV7-2,TGTGCCAGCAGCTTAGGACACAGTGTTGCGGGTGAGCAGTACTTC,CASSLGHSVAGEQYF
-,-,TRBJ2-5,TRBV4-1,TGCGCCAGCAGCCAAAACAGGGTTACCTCCGAAGAGACCCAGTACTTC,CASSQNRVTSEETQYF
-,-,TRBJ2-7,TRBV29-1,TGCAGCGTTGGGAGGGGGCCCTACGAGCAGTACTTC,CSVGRGPYEQYF
-,TRBD1,TRBJ2-2,TRBV2,TGTGCCAGCTCCCTGGGACAGGGGAAAACCGGGGAGCTGTTTTTT,CASSLGQGKTGELFF
-,-,TRBJ2-5,TRBV18,TGTGCCAGCTCACCAAGTTCGGTCCAAGAGACCCAGTACTTC,CASSPSSVQETQYF
-,-,TRBJ1-5,TRBV27,TGTGCCAGCAGTCTGGCAGGCGCCAATCAGCCCCAGCATTTT,CASSLAGANQPQHF
-,-,TRBJ1-2,TRBV30,TGTGCCTGGAGGGACAGTTCGGCTAGGAGTGGCTACACCTTC,CAWRDSSARSGYTF
-,-,TRBJ2-3,TRBV1,TGCACCAGCAGCCAGTTCTATTCCCGCACAGATACGCAGTATTTT,CTSSQFYSRTDTQYF
-,TRBD1,TRBJ2-5,TRBV4-1,TGCGCCAGCAGCCAAGCCCGGACAGGGGAGACTAGGGAGCAGTACTTC,CASSQARTGETREQYF
-,-,TRBJ2-7,TRBV6-1,TGTGCCAGCAGTGCCACAGGATATTACGAGCAGTACTTC,CASSATGYYEQYF
-,TRBD1,TRBJ1-1,TRBV18,TGTGCCAGCTCACCACTAACAGGGGACACTGAAGCTTTCTTT,CASSPLTGDTEAFF
-,-,TRBJ2-5,TRBV2,TGTGCCAGCAGTGAAGCGGCGGCAGGGTGGGGAGAGACCCAGTACTTC,CASSEAAAGWGETQYF
-,-,TRBJ1-1,TRBV30,TGTGCCTGGAAGGACAGCTCGAACACTGAAGCTTTCTTT,CAWKDSSNTEAFF